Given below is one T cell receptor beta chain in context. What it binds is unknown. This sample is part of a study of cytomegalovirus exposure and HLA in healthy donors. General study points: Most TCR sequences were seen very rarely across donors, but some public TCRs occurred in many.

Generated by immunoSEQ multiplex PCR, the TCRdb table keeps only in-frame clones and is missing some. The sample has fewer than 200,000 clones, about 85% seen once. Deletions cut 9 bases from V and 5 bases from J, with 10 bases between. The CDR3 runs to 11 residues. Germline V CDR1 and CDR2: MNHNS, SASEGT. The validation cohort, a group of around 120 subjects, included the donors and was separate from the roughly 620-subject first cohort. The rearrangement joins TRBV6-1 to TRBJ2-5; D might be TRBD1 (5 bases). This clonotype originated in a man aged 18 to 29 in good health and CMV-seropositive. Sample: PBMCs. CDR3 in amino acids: CARTVEETQYF. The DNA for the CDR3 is TGTGCCAGGACAGTCGAGGAGACCCAGTACTTC.